The entry below describes one T cell receptor beta chain. What it binds is unknown. The source of the sample is a study of T cell repertoires in ileal Crohn's disease. Study findings and constraints: Clonality above 26.8% at surgery always came with endoscopic recurrence.

There are 14 residues in the CDR3. J gave up 3 bases and V 2 bases, and 4 bases lay outside the gene matches. The germline V gene has CDR1 SNHLY and CDR2 FYNNEI. The repertoire was sequenced with immunoSEQ multiplex PCR; TCRdb's copy has only in-frame clones and lacks some. The table has roughly 15,000 clones, about 80% seen once. Time point specified: inflamed ileum from the surgical specimen. The TCR was taken from an adult with Crohn's disease. The sample comprised ileal tissue. This sequence joins TRBV2 and TRBJ2-7; 7 bases fit TRBD2. CDR3 nucleotide sequence: TGTGCCAGCAGTGAATTAACGGGAGGCTACGAGCAGTACTTC. Protein: CASSELTGGYEQYF.